The T cell receptor (beta chain) described here comes from a study of PD-L1 blockade in urothelial cancer. Turning to the study itself: Prior chemotherapy ranged from 0 to 3 regimens per patient. Counts from blood samples showed a median of 141,255 T cells.

Study observations and caveats: Pretreatment peripheral blood TCR clonality that fell below the median predicted better survival among the patients studied.

Time point: pretreatment peripheral blood. The CDR3 contains 14 residues. On this clone: Its target is unknown.

Synthetic TCR analog templates were spiked into all PCRs individually. TCRdb's table, derived via immunoSEQ multiplex PCR, lists solely in-frame clones and lacks some. The top ten clones hold 15% of a sample with roughly 67,000 clones, roughly 86% of them seen once. Sequencing used PBMCs, obtained around atezolizumab (anti-PD-L1) treatment. The chain uses TRBV12-1 and TRBJ1-1. TRBV12-1 is noted as a pseudogene. This receptor was obtained from a man in his 60s with urothelial cancer. For the CDR3, the DNA is TGTGCCAGCCGGTCGGTCGAGTGCCACACTGAAGCTTTCTTT. As protein: CASRSVECHTEAFF.